The 20 T cell receptor beta chains below were found in one sample sequenced in a study of blood T cell dynamics during melanoma immunotherapy. The method was immunoSEQ multiplex PCR; TCRdb's version includes in-frame clones alone and lacks a portion of them. Here the sample spans approximately 4,400 clones, about four fifths being singletons. Specified time point: week 3, after first cycle of checkpoint inhibitor. The starting material was blood, obtained from a patient treated with checkpoint blockade. These receptors were collected from a human donor with melanoma.

By share of the sample, this clone is medium-sized. This chain links TRBV7-2 with TRBJ1-6, with a weak D call TRBD1 (6 bases). Trimming removed 1 base at V and 7 bases at J, with 11 bases between. The CDR3 spans 15 residues. The germline V gene has CDR1 SGHTA and CDR2 FQGNSA. The CDR3 DNA follows: TGTGCCAGCAGCTTAGATTCAGGGGAGAATTCACCCCTCCACTTT. Amino acid sequence: CASSLDSGENSPLHF.

This rearrangement joins TRBV2 to TRBJ2-5; 9 bases match TRBD2. Per the germline V gene, CDR1 is SNHLY and CDR2 is FYNNEI. The CDR3 extends over 16 amino acids. Trimming at V came to 1 base and at J to 4 bases, leaving 7 bases not matched to a gene. The CDR3 sequence: CASSEVGLAGSETQYF. The DNA for the CDR3 is TGTGCCAGCAGTGAAGTAGGGCTAGCGGGGTCAGAGACCCAGTACTTC.

The V and J genes are TRBV5-1 and TRBJ2-7; D remains ambiguous. The germline V gene has CDR1 SGHRS and CDR2 YFSETQ. This CDR3 is 14 amino acids long. Trimming left V 1 base short and J 2 bases short, with 10 bases between. This CDR3 reads CASSLLAGTYEQYF. For the CDR3, the DNA is TGCGCCAGCAGCTTGTTAGCTGGCACCTACGAGCAGTACTTC.

The chain has TRBV7-2 and TRBJ2-7; the match to TRBD1 covers 8 bases. Germline assignment: CDR1 SGHTA and CDR2 FQGNSA. The length of the CDR3 is 19 residues. After removal of 1 base from V and 3 bases from J, the junction contained 17 bases not matched to a gene. This chain's CDR3 is CASSLVSGILTGDFYEQYF. DNA for the CDR3: TGTGCCAGCAGCTTAGTATCCGGGATTTTGACAGGGGATTTCTACGAGCAGTACTTC.

V is TRBV10-3 and J is TRBJ2-7, with 7 bases fitting TRBD1. CDR3 length: 16 amino acids. V shed 0 bases and J 9 bases; nucleotides not matched to a gene: 14. CDR1 ENHRY and CDR2 SYGVKD come from the germline V gene. CDR3 sequence reads: CAISESPGQKSIGQYF. The CDR3 DNA follows: TGTGCCATCAGTGAGTCGCCGGGACAGAAATCCATTGGGCAGTACTTC.

This clone has a single count. The rearrangement links TRBV2 to TRBJ2-3; no clear D gene. Germline V gives CDR1 SNHLY, CDR2 FYNNEI. CDR3 length: 12 amino acids. The V end was cut by 1 base, the J end by 14 bases, with 13 bases between. The CDR3 nucleotides are TGTGCCAGCAGTGAAGGTGCTTCCCTCGGGTATTTT. It yields the protein CASSEGASLGYF.

J is TRBJ2-7 and V is TRBV7-6; 15 nucleotides line up with TRBD2. With 4 bases clipped from V and 6 bases from J, the junction kept 7 bases outside the gene matches. The germline V gene has CDR1 SGHVS and CDR2 FNYEAQ. There are 16 residues in the CDR3. The CDR3 region has the DNA TGTGCCAGCAGCTCTGGGACTAGCGGGGGGAGGGTCGAGCAGTACTTC. Translated: CASSSGTSGGRVEQYF.

The V and J genes are TRBV6-5 and TRBJ1-2, with TRBD1 matching 12 bases. Trimming at V came to 7 bases and at J to 7 bases, leaving 10 bases not matched to a gene. CDR1 and CDR2 from the germline V gene are MNHEY and SVGAGI. This CDR3 region has 15 residues. CDR3 nucleotides: TGTGCCAGCACCCGAAGGGGGGGACAGGGGGCTGGCTACACCTTC. Encoded protein: CASTRRGGQGAGYTF.

This chain joins TRBV5-4 and TRBJ2-3; D possibly corresponds to TRBD2 (5 bases). CDR3 length equals 13 residues. Germline V gene sequence: CDR1 SGHNT, CDR2 YYREEE (reference sequence). Trimming pared 6 bases from V and 4 bases from J, leaving 12 bases between. CDR3 bases: TGTGCCAGCACCTCCCGGGGTGCAGATACGCAGTATTTT. As protein: CASTSRGADTQYF.

This chain joins TRBV7-8 and TRBJ1-2; a weak D match, TRBD1 (5 bases). The CDR3 covers 13 residues. Germline V gives CDR1 SGHVS, CDR2 FQNEAQ. Trimming shortened V by 4 bases and J by 4 bases, and 10 bases separated the two germline ends. CDR3 sequence: CASSSQGTYGYTF. Written as DNA, the CDR3 is TGTGCCAGCAGCTCGCAGGGTACCTATGGCTACACCTTC.

This clone has a handful of counts. This chain links TRBV7-2 with TRBJ2-5; D may be TRBD2 (7 bases). CDR1 SGHTA and CDR2 FQGNSA come from the germline V gene. The V and J ends lost 3 bases and 5 bases respectively, with 10 bases between them. The CDR3 consists of 13 residues. In nucleotides, the CDR3 is TGTGCCAGCAGCTTCGGGGGGCGGGAGACCCAGTACTTC. This translates into CASSFGGRETQYF.

Only one count was recorded for this clone. V and J are TRBV4-2 and TRBJ2-7; TRBD1 aligns across 8 bases. J was trimmed by 6 bases and V by 0 bases; bases with no gene match: 7. CDR3 length equals 15 residues. Germline CDR1 is LGHNA and CDR2 is YNFKEQ. The CDR3 DNA reads as TGTGCCAGCAGCCAAGATGACAGGGGAAAATCCGAGCAGTACTTC. Its translation: CASSQDDRGKSEQYF.

CDR3 DNA sequence: TGCGCCAGCAGCCAAGAACCGGGCAGGAACTATGGCTACACCTTC. This sequence encodes CASSQEPGRNYGYTF. This chain joins TRBV4-3 and TRBJ1-2; D is ambiguous. V dropped 0 bases and J dropped 2 bases, with 10 bases sitting between them. The CDR3 totals 15 residues. The germline V gene encodes CDR1 LGHNA and CDR2 YSLEER.

V and J are TRBV7-2 and TRBJ2-3, with 8 bases lining up with TRBD1. The CDR3 is 16 residues long. Germline CDR1 SGHTA, CDR2 FQGNSA. With V trimmed by 4 bases and J by 5 bases, 11 bases remained unmatched. CDR3 nucleotide sequence: TGTGCCAGCAGCTCCGCACTGGCAGGGGGCTTAGATACGCAGTATTTT. Its protein product is CASSSALAGGLDTQYF.

This clone was observed a few times. The CDR3 nucleotides read TGTGCCAGCAGCACCGGGACAGGGGGTGCTAATGAAAAACTGTTTTTT. Translation: CASSTGTGGANEKLFF. J is TRBJ1-4 and V is TRBV5-6, with TRBD1 identical over 11 bases. V trimming: 4 bases; J trimming: 3 bases; junction bases outside the gene matches: 5. The CDR3 loop spans 16 amino acids. Germline CDR1 reads SGHDT; CDR2 reads YYEEEE.

This rearrangement joins TRBV27 to TRBJ2-1; 15 positions agree with TRBD2. After removal of 0 bases from V and 4 bases from J, the junction contained 7 bases not matched to a gene. The CDR3 is 19 amino acids. CDR1 and CDR2 (germline): MNHEY, SMNVEV (reference sequence). The CDR3 coding sequence is TGTGCCAGCAGTTTATCTCTCGGACTAGCGGGGGGGCATTACAATGAGCAGTTCTTC. Amino acids: CASSLSLGLAGGHYNEQFF.

V usage is TRBV30 and J usage is TRBJ2-3; D gene unclear. Trimming took off 0 bases at V and 0 bases at J, with 7 bases between the two ends. Germline lookup yields CDR1 GTSNPN and CDR2 SVGIG (reference sequence). The CDR3 is 14 amino acids. CDR3 amino acids: CAWSVKGSTDTQYF. As DNA, the CDR3 is TGTGCCTGGAGTGTAAAGGGTAGCACAGATACGCAGTATTTT.

The chain joins TRBV6-6 to TRBJ2-3, with D perhaps being TRBD1 or TRBD2 (5 bases each). The CDR3 has 14 amino acids. Germline V gene lookup returns CDR1 MNHNY and CDR2 SVGAGI (reference sequence). V gave up 4 bases and J gave up 4 bases, with 12 bases separating them. CDR3 in DNA: TGTGCCAGCAGTTCAACGGGACCTCCAGATACGCAGTATTTT. It yields the protein CASSSTGPPDTQYF.

The chain carries TRBV2 and TRBJ1-1; tentative D call: TRBD1 (6 bases). Per germline, CDR1 SNHLY and CDR2 FYNNEI. V lost 9 bases, J lost 2 bases, and 13 bases lay in between. The CDR3 runs 13 residues. DNA for the CDR3: TGTGCCAGTAGGACAGCCGATAACACTGAAGCTTTCTTT. Its translation: CASRTADNTEAFF.

The chain couples TRBV2 to TRBJ1-5; 8 bases agree with TRBD1. The CDR3 spans 14 residues. Germline V gives CDR1 SNHLY, CDR2 FYNNEI. V gave up 5 bases and J gave up 5 bases; unmatched junction bases: 5. CDR3 sequence reads: CASSRTGPDQPQHF. The CDR3 DNA reads as TGTGCCAGCAGTAGGACAGGGCCGGATCAGCCCCAGCATTTT.